These T cell receptor beta chains were read from a single sample in a study of T cell responses to AZD1222 COVID-19 vaccine. Some clones are missing from TCRdb's copy, which holds only in-frame ones; the method was immunoSEQ multiplex PCR. The data contain under 200,000 clones, roughly 92% of them singletons. Source: peripheral blood, taken 28 days after the second dose of the MenACWY control vaccine. These receptors all come from an adult who received the MenACWY meningococcal vaccine as a control. Each CDR3 is given with its conserved first and last residue. The D gene is left open where the match is weak. Some rows mark clone size as missing; the rest say once, few, many or name a class of expanded clone.

v_gene,d_gene,j_gene,abundance,CDR3nt,CDR3aa
TRBV5-1,.,TRBJ1-1,.,TGCGCCAGCAGCTTGTTACCGGGGAACACTGAAGCTTTCTTT,CASSLLPGNTEAFF
TRBV7-2,.,TRBJ1-3,.,TGTGCCAGCAGCTTAGGCACGGGGAACTCTGGAAACACCATATATTTT,CASSLGTGNSGNTIYF
TRBV6-5,.,TRBJ1-2,.,TGTGCCAGCAGTTGGGACCCCAACACCTTC,CASSWDPNTF
TRBV3-1/TRBV3-2,.,TRBJ1-5,.,TGTGCCAGCAGCCAAGGGACGGGTCGTCAGCCCCAGCATTTT,CASSQGTGRQPQHF
TRBV7-3,TRBD1,TRBJ2-1,.,TGTGCCAGCAGCCCCACCCGGGGACAGGGTGAGCAGTTCTTC,CASSPTRGQGEQFF
TRBV18,.,TRBJ1-1,.,TGTGCCAGCTCACCGGCTGCGGAGGAAGCTTTCTTT,CASSPAAEEAFF
TRBV7-8,.,TRBJ2-5,.,TGTGCCAGCAGCTTAACGGTCCTGAAGACCCAGTACTTC,CASSLTVLKTQYF
TRBV6-5,TRBD2,TRBJ2-1,.,TGTGCCAGCAGTTCCAGCGGGAGGAGAAATGAGCAGTTCTTC,CASSSSGRRNEQFF
TRBV27,.,TRBJ1-1,.,TGTGCCAGCAGTTTTCTAGGGGCTGAAGCTTTCTTT,CASSFLGAEAFF
TRBV9,.,TRBJ1-2,.,TGTGCCAGCAGCGCGTCCGGGACAAACTATGGCTACACCTTC,CASSASGTNYGYTF
TRBV19,.,TRBJ2-7,.,TGTGCCAGTAGTATGGGAAGGTGGGCCGATACCTACGAGCAGTACTTC,CASSMGRWADTYEQYF
TRBV4-1,TRBD2,TRBJ2-1,.,TGCGCCAGCAGCCCCTTACTAGCGGGAGGGGACAATGAGCAGTTCTTC,CASSPLLAGGDNEQFF
TRBV6-5,.,TRBJ1-2,.,TGTGCCAGCAGTTCGGACACCCTCGGGAATGGCTACACCTTC,CASSSDTLGNGYTF
TRBV5-1,TRBD1,TRBJ2-5,.,TGCGCCAGCAGCTTGGGGACAGGGGATGAGACCCAGTACTTC,CASSLGTGDETQYF
TRBV5-4,.,TRBJ1-2,.,TGTGCCAGCAGCCCCGACAGGTCAAATGGCTACACCTTC,CASSPDRSNGYTF
TRBV11-2,.,TRBJ2-7,.,TGTGCCAGCAGCCCACAGGATTTATTCGTGTCAAACAATCGCTACGAGCAGTACTTC,CASSPQDLFVSNNRYEQYF
TRBV2,.,TRBJ1-1,.,TGTGCCAGCAGTGAAGAACGGCACACTGAAGCTTTCTTT,CASSEERHTEAFF
TRBV24-1,.,TRBJ2-5,.,TGTGCCACCGGGACGGAGGAGACCCAGTACTTC,CATGTEETQYF
TRBV7-3,.,TRBJ2-3,.,TGTGCCAGCAGCTTAATGTCCACAGATACGCAGTATTTT,CASSLMSTDTQYF
TRBV18,.,TRBJ1-6,.,TGTGCCAGCTCACCGGGAGAGAATTCACCCCTCCACTTT,CASSPGENSPLHF
TRBV18,.,TRBJ1-1,.,TGTGCCAGCTTGTCAGGCCGCATGAACACTGAAGCTTTCTTT,CASLSGRMNTEAFF
TRBV6-5,.,TRBJ2-1,.,TGTGCCAGCAGTTACCTGCCCGGGACGGTGTACAATGAGCAGTTCTTC,CASSYLPGTVYNEQFF
TRBV10-3,TRBD1,TRBJ1-1,.,TGTGCCAGTCAACAGGGGGGAGGGAGTGAAGCTTTCTTT,CASQQGGGSEAFF
TRBV29-1,TRBD1,TRBJ1-1,.,TGCAGCGCCCGTCCCGGGACAGGGACCACTGAAGCTTTCTTT,CSARPGTGTTEAFF
TRBV5-6,TRBD2,TRBJ2-5,.,TGTGCCAGCAGGCGGACTAGCGAGAGGGAGACCCAGTACTTC,CASRRTSERETQYF
TRBV4-1,.,TRBJ1-6,few,TGCGCCAGCAGCCAAGAGGCAGGCAGCTCCTATAATTCACCCCTCCACTTT,CASSQEAGSSYNSPLHF
TRBV9,TRBD2,TRBJ2-1,.,TGTGCCAGCAGCGTACCCCACGGACTAGCTCTCTACAATGAGCAGTTCTTC,CASSVPHGLALYNEQFF
TRBV7-2,TRBD2,TRBJ2-1,.,TGTGCCAGCAGCTTCCTAGCGGGAGGCCTCAGGGAGCAGTTCTTC,CASSFLAGGLREQFF
TRBV4-3,.,TRBJ1-4,.,TGCGCCAGCAGCCAAAGGGTGACAGGACCCGCAACGGATGAAAAACTGTTTTTT,CASSQRVTGPATDEKLFF
TRBV7-9,.,TRBJ2-6,.,TGTGCCAGCAGCCCAGTCCACTCTGGGGCCAACGTCCTGACTTTC,CASSPVHSGANVLTF
TRBV11-2,.,TRBJ1-4,.,TGTGCCAGCAGCCAAACGGAGGTTAATGAAAAACTGTTTTTT,CASSQTEVNEKLFF
TRBV6-5,.,TRBJ2-7,.,TGTGCCAGCAGAAGGGTAAGCGACTACGAGCAGTACTTC,CASRRVSDYEQYF
TRBV5-4,.,TRBJ2-7,.,TGTGCCAGCAGCTTCGATCCCCTCGGCGAGCAGTACTTC,CASSFDPLGEQYF
TRBV9,TRBD2,TRBJ2-1,.,TGTGCCAGCAGCGTTGCTAGCGGGAACTACAATGAGCAGTTCTTC,CASSVASGNYNEQFF
TRBV24-1,.,TRBJ1-2,.,TGTGCCACCAGTGATAGGCAGACGGGGAACTATGGCTACACCTTC,CATSDRQTGNYGYTF
TRBV30,.,TRBJ2-4,.,TGTGCCTATGAAGGGAGGGACAAAATAGCCAAAAACATTCAGTACTTC,CAYEGRDKIAKNIQYF
TRBV5-1,TRBD1,TRBJ1-1,.,TGCGCCAGCAGTGGGACAGGGACGAACACTGAAGCTTTCTTT,CASSGTGTNTEAFF
TRBV24-1,.,TRBJ1-1,.,TGTGCCACCAGTGAGGCGGCGCCGAACACTGAAGCTTTCTTT,CATSEAAPNTEAFF
TRBV27,TRBD1,TRBJ1-3,.,TGTGCCAGCAGGTCCCGAGTCGGCAGGGGGCTTGGAAACACCATATATTTT,CASRSRVGRGLGNTIYF
TRBV4-3,.,TRBJ1-1,once,TGCGCCAGCAGCCAAGCGAACAGGATGAACACTGAAGCTTTCTTT,CASSQANRMNTEAFF
TRBV10-3,.,TRBJ1-2,.,TGTGCCTTAACCTCGGGGCCTACTAACTATGGCTACACCTTC,CALTSGPTNYGYTF
TRBV2,.,TRBJ2-3,.,TGTGCCAGCAGTGAAGGGGGGGCAGATACGCAGTATTTT,CASSEGGADTQYF
TRBV19,TRBD1,TRBJ1-6,once,TGTGCCAGTAGTAAGGGACAGGGGCCCGGGAATTCACCCCTCCACTTT,CASSKGQGPGNSPLHF
TRBV7-2,TRBD2,TRBJ2-1,.,TGTGCCAGCAGCTCATCTAGCGGGAGCAGTCGCAATGAGCAGTTCTTC,CASSSSSGSSRNEQFF
TRBV4-1,TRBD2,TRBJ2-1,.,TGCGCCAGCAGCATAGCGGGAAGTAGCGATGAGCAGTTCTTC,CASSIAGSSDEQFF
TRBV18,.,TRBJ1-5,.,TGTGCCAGCTCACACCTCCGGTCCCGGGGGAATCAGCCCCAGCATTTT,CASSHLRSRGNQPQHF
TRBV18,TRBD1,TRBJ1-1,.,TGTGCCACCGAGGACAGGGGAGGGAACACTGAAGCTTTCTTT,CATEDRGGNTEAFF
TRBV9,.,TRBJ1-1,.,TGTGCCAGCAGCGTAGACCCTAGGGGGGCTGGGACTGAAGCTTTCTTT,CASSVDPRGAGTEAFF
TRBV12-3/TRBV12-4,.,TRBJ1-4,.,TGTGCCAGCAGTCCCCGGGACGATGAAAAACTGTTTTTT,CASSPRDDEKLFF
TRBV19,TRBD1,TRBJ1-5,.,TGTGCCAGTAACGACAGGGCTTCTCAGCCCCAGCATTTT,CASNDRASQPQHF
TRBV29-1,.,TRBJ1-1,.,TGCAGCGCTCTTGGGGATATGAACACTGAAGCTTTCTTT,CSALGDMNTEAFF
TRBV5-1,TRBD1,TRBJ1-2,.,TGCGCCAGCAGCTTGGAAGGGGGCTCTTACTATGGCTACACCTTC,CASSLEGGSYYGYTF
TRBV24-1,.,TRBJ1-3,.,TGTGCCACCAGTGACCGGGCAAACACCATATATTTT,CATSDRANTIYF
TRBV4-3,.,TRBJ1-4,.,TGCGCCAGCAGCCACGCGGTCCAGGAGAATGAAAAACTGTTTTTT,CASSHAVQENEKLFF